This entry lists 27 T cell receptor beta chains sequenced from one sample in a study of metastatic and nonmetastatic thyroid tumors. Via MiXCR, TCRdb re-called the PCR reads. Here the sample spans 25,000 or so clones, about 15% being singletons. Thyroid surgery had not been preceded by any treatment in any patient. Sequenced sample: blood. The receptors originated from a male donor with papillary thyroid cancer or a benign thyroid nodule (not recorded which). Some clones in this sample may be carry-over from other donors' samples.

This clone occurred many times. Just one base apart from a much larger clone, this may be a read error. The same CDR3 arises from other DNA sequences in this sample as well. J is TRBJ2-2 and V is TRBV27; D is unclear. This CDR3 has 12 amino acids. V shed 6 bases and J shed 8 bases, with 10 bases lying between them. Germline V gene sequence: CDR1 MNHEY, CDR2 SMNVEV (reference sequence). The CDR3 coding sequence is TGTGCCAGCAGCCGCTTGACAGGGGAGCTGTTTTTT. Its translation: CASSRLTGELFF.

This clone was observed at least ten times. The gene calls are TRBV2 and TRBJ1-3; D remains unclear. V gave up 5 bases and J gave up 2 bases, with 13 bases separating them. Germline lookup yields CDR1 SNHLY and CDR2 FYNNEI. The CDR3 has 15 residues. CDR3 in DNA: TGTGCCAGCAGTTCCGACGAGGTCGCTGGAAACACCATATATTTT. Protein: CASSSDEVAGNTIYF.

This clone was seen a handful of times. A much larger clone is a single base away; this may be a read error. The chain joins TRBV19 to TRBJ2-5; no definite D call. The V end was cut by 7 bases, the J end by 1 base, with 13 bases between. CDR1 is LNHDA and CDR2 is SQIVND in the germline V gene (reference sequence). The CDR3 is 14 residues long. The CDR3 region is CASIIARTQETQYF. The DNA for the CDR3 is TGTGCCAGTATTATCGCCCGGACCCAAGAGACCCAGTACTTC.

This clone is judged medium-sized (0.01 to 0.1%). The chain carries TRBV27 and TRBJ2-7; 16 bases map to TRBD2. The CDR3 runs to 17 residues. With 9 bases clipped from V and 0 bases from J, the junction kept 8 bases outside the gene matches. Germline CDR1 is MNHEY and CDR2 is SMNVEV (reference sequence). In DNA form, the CDR3 reads TGTGCCAGGCCGGGACTAGCGGGAGGGTGGAGCTCCTACGAGCAGTACTTC. Protein sequence: CARPGLAGGWSSYEQYF.

This clone was found many times. This rearrangement joins TRBV10-2 to TRBJ2-7, with 10 bases matching TRBD2. Germline V gives CDR1 WSHSY, CDR2 SAAADI. The junction had 8 bases not matched to a gene; V was cut back by 2 bases and J by 7 bases. The length of the CDR3 is 15 residues. CDR3 sequence reads: CASSEGGIAGGEQYF. CDR3 bases: TGCGCCAGCAGTGAGGGGGGGATAGCGGGAGGTGAGCAGTACTTC.

This clone was seen repeatedly, ten times or more. The rearrangement uses TRBV6-1 and TRBJ2-3, with 8 positions matching TRBD2. The germline V gene encodes CDR1 MNHNS and CDR2 SASEGT. The length of the CDR3 is 15 residues. The J segment lost 6 bases and the V segment lost 2 bases, leaving 7 bases of the junction unmatched. The CDR3 sequence: CASSESDGGADTQYF. CDR3 in DNA: TGTGCCAGCAGTGAAAGTGACGGGGGGGCCGATACGCAGTATTTT.

This clone showed up many times. The rearrangement joins TRBV20-1 to TRBJ2-4, with 10 positions matching TRBD2. This CDR3 comprises 19 residues. Germline CDR1 reads DFQATT; CDR2 reads SNEGSKA (reference sequence). Losses at the gene ends were 5 bases for V and 0 bases for J; bases not matched to a gene: 16. CDR3 DNA: TGCAGTGCTCCACTAGCGGGAACCCCGTGGGGACTAGCCAAAAACATTCAGTACTTC. Amino acids: CSAPLAGTPWGLAKNIQYF.

In its sample, this clone was seen many times. A much larger clone is a single base away; this may be a read error. The genes are TRBV5-6 and TRBJ1-5; D uncertain. CDR3 length: 13 amino acids. Looked up from germline, CDR1 is SGHDT and CDR2 is YYEEEE. V was cut by 4 bases and J by 6 bases, with 11 bases left in between. CDR3 sequence: CASSSTWGQPQHF. The CDR3 DNA reads TGTGCCAGCAGCAGCACATGGGGTCAGCCCCAGCATTTT.

This clone came up a few times. This may be a read error, as it is one base from a much larger clone. V usage is TRBV6-4 and J usage is TRBJ2-5; D is unclear. The CDR3 contains 15 residues. Looked up from germline, CDR1 is MRHNA and CDR2 is SNTAGT. The CDR3 loop is CASSTSTDRQENQYF. Here the CDR3 DNA reads TGTGCCAGCTCCACGAGCACGGACCGACAAGAGAACCAGTACTTC.

As concerns this clone: The junction and the germline gene differ at one end; a read error may be behind it. The V gene is TRBV18, the J gene TRBJ1-1, with a possible D match to TRBD1 (6 bases). The CDR3 sequence is 14 residues long. Germline V gene lookup returns CDR1 KGHSH and CDR2 LQKENI. The CDR3 DNA reads TGTGCCAGCTCACCAGGGGGCGTGAACACTCAAGCTTTCTTT. This translates into CASSPGGVNTQAFF.

This clone was seen ten or more times. This chain joins TRBV6-1 and TRBJ1-2; D gene unclear. The CDR3 runs 15 residues. Germline assignment: CDR1 MNHNS and CDR2 SASEGT. V was clipped by 5 bases and J by 5 bases, with 18 bases between them. The CDR3 protein is CASSPYSGGLYGYTF. CDR3 in DNA: TGTGCCAGCAGTCCTTACAGTGGTGGGCTTTATGGCTACACCTTC.

This clone was seen repeatedly, ten times or more. The chain joins TRBV19 to TRBJ1-2, with 10 bases aligning to TRBD1. Germline CDR1 is LNHDA and CDR2 is SQIVND (reference sequence). V shed 4 bases, J shed 8 bases, and the junction held 7 bases outside the gene matches. The CDR3 has 14 residues. In nucleotides, the CDR3 is TGTGCCAGTAGTAGGGGACAGGGGCCCGGAGGCTACACCTTC. This sequence encodes CASSRGQGPGGYTF.

This clone appeared many times. The chain uses TRBV11-3 and TRBJ2-2; 8 bases are shared with TRBD1. After removal of 4 bases from V and 2 bases from J, the junction contained 3 bases not matched to a gene. The germline V gene encodes CDR1 SGHNT and CDR2 YENEEA. This CDR3 region has 15 residues. CDR3 sequence (DNA): TGTGCCAGCAGCTCGGCAGGGGGCAACACCGGGGAGCTGTTTTTT. Translated, it gives CASSSAGGNTGELFF.

This clone has ten or more counts. Just one base apart from a much larger clone, this may be a read error. Other DNA sequences from this sample encode an identical CDR3 as well. The chain uses TRBV6-4 and TRBJ2-2; weak D call: TRBD1 (6 bases). The CDR3 covers 14 residues. Germline-derived CDR1 and CDR2 are MRHNA and SNTAGT. CDR3: CAGSLGQHTGELFF. The CDR3 bases are TGTGCCGGCAGTTTGGGACAACACACCGGGGAGCTGTTTTTT.

On this clone: One junction end disagrees with the germline gene, perhaps due to a read error. J is TRBJ1-5 and V is TRBV5-1, with D perhaps matching TRBD1 (6 bases). In germline, CDR1 is SGHRS, CDR2 YFSETQ. There are 14 residues in the CDR3. CDR3 DNA: TGCGCCAGCGGGAGGGGGGGGAGCAATCATCCCCAGCATTTT. Translation gives CASGRGGSNHPQHF.

This clone was counted ten times or more. This chain connects TRBV12-3 or TRBV12-4 to TRBJ1-2; tentative D call: TRBD1 (6 bases). There are 15 residues in the CDR3. Trimming removed 4 bases at V and 0 bases at J, with 12 bases between. The CDR3 sequence: CASSSGTTANYGYTF. DNA of the CDR3: TGTGCCAGCAGTTCCGGGACAACTGCTAACTATGGCTACACCTTC.

Many counts were recorded for this clone. The rearrangement uses TRBV20-1 and TRBJ2-7; D may be TRBD1 (5 bases). Trimming stripped 6 bases from V and 1 base from J, with 10 bases between. The germline V gene has CDR1 DFQATT and CDR2 SNEGSKA (reference sequence). This CDR3 contains 12 residues. CDR3 sequence (DNA): TGCAGTGCCTCGGACACATCCTACGAGCAGTACTTC. Translated: CSASDTSYEQYF.

This clone occurred many times. The V gene is TRBV5-1, the J gene TRBJ2-3; TRBD2 matches 12 bases. V lost 1 base to trimming and J lost 0 bases; unmatched junction nucleotides: 6. Germline V gene data show CDR1 as SGHRS and CDR2 as YFSETQ. The CDR3 contains 18 residues. The CDR3 region has the DNA TGCGCCAGCAGCTTGTCTACTAGCGGGAGGATGAGCACAGATACGCAGTATTTT. It is translated as CASSLSTSGRMSTDTQYF.

This clone was recorded many times. This chain connects TRBV7-3 to TRBJ2-1; 7 bases map to TRBD2. The junction had 12 bases not matched to a gene; V was cut back by 5 bases and J by 8 bases. The germline V gene encodes CDR1 SGHTA and CDR2 FQGTGA. This CDR3 has 15 amino acids. The CDR3 nucleotides read TGTGCCAGCAGCCAAGGACTAGGGGCTAGGGATGAGCAGTTCTTC. Encoded protein: CASSQGLGARDEQFF.

V and J are TRBV7-9 and TRBJ1-2, with a weak D call TRBD1 (5 bases). V lost 4 bases to trimming and J lost 8 bases, with 20 bases between them. Germline CDR1 SEHNR, CDR2 FQNEAQ (reference sequence). The CDR3 is 15 amino acids. This CDR3 reads CASSSPGTDKGGYTF. The CDR3 nucleotides are TGTGCCAGCAGCTCTCCCGGGACGGATAAAGGAGGCTACACCTTC.

This clone was recorded many times. The rearrangement links TRBV12-5 to TRBJ1-4, with TRBD1 matching over 8 bases. Germline assignment: CDR1 LGHNT and CDR2 FRNRAP. This CDR3 comprises 17 residues. Losses at the gene ends were 3 bases for V and 3 bases for J; bases not matched to a gene: 9. CDR3 sequence reads: CASGFPDREWANEKLFF. The CDR3 DNA sequence: TGTGCTAGTGGTTTCCCGGACAGGGAGTGGGCTAATGAAAAACTGTTTTTT.

At least ten counts were recorded for this clone. This chain uses TRBV20-1 with TRBJ2-5; D may correspond to TRBD1 or TRBD2 (6 bases each). Trimming stripped 6 bases from V and 4 bases from J, with 18 bases between. Germline V gives CDR1 DFQATT, CDR2 SNEGSKA (reference sequence). The CDR3 runs 14 residues. The CDR3, as DNA: TGCAGTGCCCTAGGTTGGGGGGCGGGAGAGACCCAGTACTTC. This encodes CSALGWGAGETQYF.

This clone came up many times. The chain couples TRBV5-6 to TRBJ2-5, with a tentative D call TRBD1 (6 bases). Germline-derived CDR1 and CDR2 are SGHDT and YYEEEE. Between the trimmed V and J ends, which lost 0 bases and 5 bases, there was a span of 8 bases. The CDR3 length is 13 residues. CDR3 bases: TGTGCCAGCAGCTTGGACAGGGTTGAGACCCAGTACTTC. Encoded protein: CASSLDRVETQYF.

The sample holds many counts of this clone. The chain carries TRBV28 and TRBJ2-2, with 7 nucleotides matching TRBD1. The V segment lost 2 bases and the J segment 11 bases; nucleotides outside the gene matches: 5. CDR3 length equals 13 residues. The germline V gene has CDR1 MDHEN and CDR2 SYDVKM. The CDR3 region is CASSLGRQGELFF. In nucleotides, the CDR3 is TGTGCCAGCAGTTTAGGTCGACAGGGAGAGCTGTTTTTT.

There are many counts of this clone. This rearrangement joins TRBV2 to TRBJ2-7; a weak D match, TRBD2 (5 bases). The CDR3 runs 14 residues. Trimming stripped 4 bases from V and 2 bases from J, with 12 bases between. Germline CDR1 and CDR2: SNHLY and FYNNEI. CDR3 coding DNA: TGTGCCAGCAGTGTGATTCGGGATACCTACGAGCAGTACTTC. Translated: CASSVIRDTYEQYF.

This clone was counted at least ten times. V gene TRBV11-2 combines with J gene TRBJ2-5, with 7 bases aligning to TRBD1. The V segment lost 8 bases and the J segment 2 bases; nucleotides outside the gene matches: 2. The germline gives CDR1 SGHAT, CDR2 FQNNGV. The CDR3 covers 12 residues. CDR3 bases: TGTGCCAGCTCGGGACAGCAAGAGACCCAGTACTTC. It yields the protein CASSGQQETQYF.

The chain joins TRBV4-2 to TRBJ2-4; 7 positions match TRBD1. Germline CDR1 and CDR2: LGHNA and YNFKEQ. There are 15 residues in the CDR3. J gave up 1 base and V 10 bases, and 10 bases lay outside the gene matches. As DNA, the CDR3 is TGTGCCAACATCGGGATGACAGGGGCCAAAAACATTCAGTACTTC. It yields the protein CANIGMTGAKNIQYF.